The next 26 T cell receptor beta chains were all read from a single sample in a study of blood T cells in healthy people across ages. Primed by a sample-barcoded 5' primer and a J-beta primer mix, a second PCR proceeded for about 7 to 11 cycles. Via MiXCR, TCRdb re-called the 5' RACE reads, giving one row per CDR3 protein. This table has around 500,000 distinct CDR3 sequences, over 25% appearing once. A further study also used this sample, focusing on T cells of mothers and their children.

The sequencing sample was made of blood. These receptors all stem from a boy between 2 and 15 years old in good health.

This clonotype was picked up a small number of times. The rearrangement uses TRBV28 and TRBJ1-2; 7 positions agree with TRBD1. This CDR3 contains 16 residues. The junction had 9 bases not matched to a gene; V was cut back by 5 bases and J by 0 bases. CDR1 is MDHEN and CDR2 is SYDVKM in the germline V gene. The CDR3 DNA reads as TGTGCCAGCAGTACCCGACAGGGTTTGGCTAACTATGGCTACACCTTC. Encoded protein: CASSTRQGLANYGYTF.

This clonotype occurred a few times. The chain combines TRBV6-4 with TRBJ1-4, with D maybe TRBD1 (5 bases). Trimming removed 7 bases at V and 5 bases at J, with 17 bases between. This CDR3 region has 15 residues. Germline CDR1 reads MRHNA; CDR2 reads SNTAGT. CDR3 sequence: CASNSSGTNNEKLFF. DNA for the CDR3: TGTGCCAGCAATTCCTCCGGGACTAACAATGAAAAACTGTTTTTT.

This clonotype was detected a few times. The J gene is TRBJ2-2, the V gene TRBV12-3 or TRBV12-4; 7 positions match TRBD2. The CDR3 is made up of 14 amino acids. J lost 6 bases, V lost 6 bases, and 7 bases had no gene match. The CDR3 DNA reads as TGTGCCAGCAGGCGGGGCGGGAGTCCCGGGGAGCTGTTTTTT. Its protein product is CASRRGGSPGELFF.

This chain joins TRBV20-1 and TRBJ1-6; D not certain. This CDR3 spans 14 amino acids. The V gene lost 5 bases and the J gene lost 5 bases, with 13 bases spanning the gap. Germline CDR1 is DFQATT and CDR2 is SNEGSKA (reference sequence). CDR3 protein: CSAQWTDHNSPLHF. For the CDR3, the DNA is TGCAGTGCTCAATGGACGGACCATAATTCACCCCTCCACTTT.

This clonotype was counted a single time. The rearrangement uses TRBV12-3 or TRBV12-4 and TRBJ2-7; D possibly corresponds to TRBD1 (5 bases). The CDR3 sequence is 13 residues long. V lost 0 bases and J lost 7, with 10 bases in between. CDR3 amino acids: CASSLALRGEQYF. CDR3 sequence (DNA): TGTGCCAGCAGTTTAGCGCTAAGGGGAGAGCAGTACTTC.

Ten or more counts support this clonotype. Germline is not matched at one junction end, which may reflect a read error. The V and J genes are TRBV12-3 or TRBV12-4 and TRBJ1-2; D is possibly TRBD1 (5 bases). CDR3 length equals 13 residues. The chain's CDR3 is CASSLGVNYGYTF. CDR3 DNA: TGTGCCAGCAGCTTAGGGGTAAACTATGGCTACACCTTC.

This clonotype was seen more than once but under ten times. V gene TRBV10-3 combines with J gene TRBJ2-7, with 9 bases lining up with TRBD1. Looked up from germline, CDR1 is ENHRY and CDR2 is SYGVKD. The CDR3 runs 14 residues. V trimming: 8 bases; J trimming: 7 bases; junction bases outside the gene matches: 12. The CDR3 reads CAIHRDRDISEQYF. The CDR3 nucleotides are TGTGCCATCCACCGGGACAGGGATATATCAGAGCAGTACTTC.

This clonotype has just a few counts. This rearrangement joins TRBV12-3 or TRBV12-4 to TRBJ2-5, with D possibly being TRBD1 (7 bases). The CDR3 spans 15 residues. V lost 3 bases and J lost 3, with 14 bases in between. The CDR3 loop reads CASSLEGALKETQYF. The CDR3, as DNA: TGTGCCAGCAGTTTGGAGGGGGCACTAAAAGAGACCCAGTACTTC.

The V call is TRBV9, the J call TRBJ2-7; possibly TRBD1 for D (6 bases). Germline V gives CDR1 SGDLS, CDR2 YYNGEE. V was shortened by 3 bases and J by 2 bases, with 18 bases between the two germline ends. CDR3 size: 16 residues. The CDR3 loop is CASSGSGTTGAYEQYF. CDR3 bases: TGTGCCAGCAGCGGATCCGGGACAACTGGGGCCTACGAGCAGTACTTC.

The chain's CDR3 is CAISEQLIGGGGTGELFF. CDR3 nucleotide sequence: TGTGCCATCAGTGAGCAACTTATCGGGGGAGGCGGGACCGGGGAGCTGTTTTTT. V is TRBV10-3 and J is TRBJ2-2; D is possibly TRBD2 (6 bases). The CDR3 length is 18 residues. From germline, CDR1 is ENHRY and CDR2 SYGVKD. V was pared by 2 bases and J by 5 bases, with 21 bases between.

This rearrangement joins TRBV29-1 to TRBJ2-7; TRBD1 agrees at 10 bases. Trimming took 7 bases from V and 2 from J; bases not matched to a gene: 5. Germline CDR1 and CDR2: SQVTM and ANQGSEA. This CDR3 spans 13 amino acids. The CDR3 DNA reads as TGCAGCGGTACGGGACAGGGGACCTACGAGCAGTACTTC. Its translation: CSGTGQGTYEQYF.

J is TRBJ2-5 and V is TRBV4-2; 11 bases are shared with TRBD2. The CDR3 length is 15 residues. V lost 4 bases to trimming and J lost 2 bases; unmatched junction nucleotides: 3. CDR1 is LGHNA, CDR2 YNFKEQ, per germline. CDR3 sequence reads: CASSPVAGGQETQYF. The CDR3 nucleotides are TGTGCCAGCAGCCCGGTAGCGGGGGGGCAAGAGACCCAGTACTTC.

The chain has TRBV2 and TRBJ2-1; 9 positions agree with TRBD2. J was trimmed by 4 bases and V by 6 bases; bases with no gene match: 4. Germline V gene data show CDR1 as SNHLY and CDR2 as FYNNEI. The CDR3 runs to 14 residues. CDR3 region: CASRKREVYNEQFF. DNA of the CDR3: TGTGCCAGCAGGAAGCGGGAGGTTTACAATGAGCAGTTCTTC.

This clonotype occurred a few times. This rearrangement joins TRBV6-5 to TRBJ2-1, with 8 bases fitting TRBD1. The DNA end is more similar to TRBJ2-7, so the J call may be wrong. There are 15 residues in the CDR3. The germline V gene has CDR1 MNHEY and CDR2 SVGAGI. CDR3 bases: TGTGCCAGCAGTTACGCGACAGGGGAATCCTACGAGCAGTACTTC. This codes for CASSYATGESYEQYF.

V gene TRBV7-2 combines with J gene TRBJ1-2, with a weak D call TRBD1 (5 bases). The CDR3 extends over 13 amino acids. The V gene lost 4 bases and the J gene lost 4 bases, with 10 bases spanning the gap. The germline gives CDR1 SGHTA, CDR2 FQGNSA. The CDR3 nucleotides read TGTGCCAGCAGCTCGACAGAAACCTATGGCTACACCTTC. Translating gives CASSSTETYGYTF.

The chain uses TRBV4-2 and TRBJ1-2; D gene ambiguous. The CDR3 runs 15 residues. Germline assignment: CDR1 LGHNA and CDR2 YNFKEQ. Trimming took off 0 bases at V and 3 bases at J, with 11 bases between the two ends. For the CDR3, the DNA is TGTGCCAGCAGCCAAGACACGGCAAAGGACTATGGCTACACCTTC. Its protein product is CASSQDTAKDYGYTF.

CDR3 coding DNA: TGTGCCAGCAGCGTAAGCTCTGGCAGAAAAGCTTTCTTT. Protein: CASSVSSGRKAFF. The rearrangement links TRBV9 to TRBJ1-1; D gene uncertain. The CDR3 length is 13 residues. CDR1 and CDR2 (germline): SGDLS, YYNGEE. Trimming removed 1 base at V and 9 bases at J, with 13 bases between.

This clonotype was picked up a small number of times. This chain's CDR3 is CASSTGQGARYGYTF. The CDR3 DNA is TGTGCCAGCAGTACCGGACAGGGGGCGCGCTATGGCTACACCTTC. The genes are TRBV6-5 and TRBJ1-2, with 11 bases matching TRBD1. The germline V gene encodes CDR1 MNHEY and CDR2 SVGAGI. The CDR3 length is 15 residues. Germline trimming cut 5 bases from V and 4 bases from J; bases unmatched to any gene: 6.

This clonotype was seen more than once but under ten times. The chain links TRBV12-3 or TRBV12-4 to TRBJ2-5, with 11 bases lining up with TRBD2. CDR3 length equals 15 residues. V shed 5 bases and J 0 bases; nucleotides not matched to a gene: 2. CDR3 bases: TGTGCCAGCAGTCGACTAGCGGGGTACCAAGAGACCCAGTACTTC. Its protein is CASSRLAGYQETQYF.

There are a few counts of this clonotype. This CDR3 is CASRKAEGVGYTF. The CDR3 bases are TGTGCCAGCAGAAAAGCTGAGGGAGTTGGCTACACCTTC. The rearrangement joins TRBV12-3 or TRBV12-4 to TRBJ1-2; no clear D gene. CDR3 length equals 13 residues. V was trimmed by 6 bases and J by 7 bases, leaving 15 bases between them.

V and J are TRBV7-9 and TRBJ2-5; the D gene could be TRBD1 or TRBD2 (5 bases each). The V end lost 1 base, the J end lost 2 bases, and 14 bases lay between the germline ends. CDR1 and CDR2 from the germline V gene are SEHNR and FQNEAQ (reference sequence). CDR3 length: 16 residues. The CDR3 loop is CASSLGYGTQQETQYF. For the CDR3, the DNA is TGTGCCAGCAGCTTAGGATATGGGACGCAGCAAGAGACCCAGTACTTC.

V is TRBV7-2 and J is TRBJ1-3; a weak D match, TRBD1 (6 bases). Germline CDR1 and CDR2: SGHTA and FQGNSA. This CDR3 spans 16 amino acids. Trimming removed 5 bases from V and 0 bases from J, with 14 bases in between. The CDR3, as DNA: TGTGCCAGCAGCCCCGGACAGTTCGTCTCTGGAAACACCATATATTTT. Its protein is CASSPGQFVSGNTIYF. The whole variable domain, filled in from reference TRBV7-2 and TRBJ1-3, reads GAGVSQSPSNKVTEKGKDVELRCDPISGHTALYWYRQSLGQGLEFLIYFQGNSAPDKSGLPSDRFSAERTGGSVSTLTIQRTQQEDSAVYLCASSPGQFVSGNTIYFGEGSWLTVV.

The chain carries TRBV6-5 and TRBJ2-3; 11 bases match TRBD2. The CDR3 length is 17 residues. V shed 6 bases, J shed 2 bases, and the junction held 10 bases outside the gene matches. Germline loops: CDR1 MNHEY, CDR2 SVGAGI. The CDR3 DNA sequence: TGTGCCAGCAGCGAAAATAGCGGGAGGGATTTCACAGATACGCAGTATTTT. It yields the protein CASSENSGRDFTDTQYF.

This clonotype showed up just a few times. The J gene is TRBJ1-4, the V gene TRBV4-1; possibly TRBD1 for D (6 bases). Germline CDR1 and CDR2: MGHRA and YSYEKL. This CDR3 has 17 residues. V was trimmed by 2 bases and J by 6 bases, leaving 19 bases between them. The CDR3 nucleotides read TGCGCCAGCAGCCAATTACAGCCTGGGAGGGGGGATGAAAAACTGTTTTTT. It yields the protein CASSQLQPGRGDEKLFF.

This clonotype has a handful of counts. This chain links TRBV20-1 with TRBJ1-2; D gene ambiguous. The CDR3 runs to 11 residues. Trimming took off 6 bases at V and 4 bases at J, with 9 bases between the two ends. Germline V gives CDR1 DFQATT, CDR2 SNEGSKA (reference sequence). CDR3 protein: CSAREAYGYTF. CDR3 DNA: TGCAGTGCCCGGGAAGCCTATGGCTACACCTTC.

This clonotype occurred a few times. This chain connects TRBV5-5 to TRBJ1-5; D possibly corresponds to TRBD1 (5 bases). This CDR3 spans 17 amino acids. The germline gives CDR1 SGHKS, CDR2 YYEKEE (reference sequence). V lost 0 bases, J lost 9 bases, and 22 bases lay in between. CDR3 in amino acids: CASSLEGRISGGTPQHF. CDR3 DNA sequence: TGTGCCAGCAGCTTGGAAGGGCGGATCTCCGGGGGGACGCCCCAGCATTTT.